The TCR beta chain under discussion was sequenced for a study of T cell responses to AZD1222 COVID-19 vaccine. Study observations and caveats: Possibly, clonal diversity was underestimated; donors were largely white British and included more females. CD4 TCRs linked to vaccination spanned spike, dominating at 160-218 and 743-854. At baseline, just a handful of AZD1222 recipients tested seropositive.

As to this clone: Its specificity is unknown.

Sequencing used immunoSEQ multiplex PCR; TCRdb keeps in-frame clones, though not all of them. This repertoire shows 150,000 or so clones, 94% found once; its top ten account for about 0.6%. The clonotype was recovered from an adult in good health. The sample in question was peripheral blood, obtained on day 0 of AZD1222 vaccination.

This CDR3 reads CASSMALKVYEQYF. CDR3 DNA: TGTGCCAGCAGCATGGCCTTAAAAGTCTACGAGCAGTACTTC. The chain links TRBV6-5 to TRBJ2-7; D gene uncertain. Germline lookup yields CDR1 MNHEY and CDR2 SVGAGI. Trimming left V 6 bases short and J 3 bases short, with 15 bases between. This CDR3 region has 14 residues.